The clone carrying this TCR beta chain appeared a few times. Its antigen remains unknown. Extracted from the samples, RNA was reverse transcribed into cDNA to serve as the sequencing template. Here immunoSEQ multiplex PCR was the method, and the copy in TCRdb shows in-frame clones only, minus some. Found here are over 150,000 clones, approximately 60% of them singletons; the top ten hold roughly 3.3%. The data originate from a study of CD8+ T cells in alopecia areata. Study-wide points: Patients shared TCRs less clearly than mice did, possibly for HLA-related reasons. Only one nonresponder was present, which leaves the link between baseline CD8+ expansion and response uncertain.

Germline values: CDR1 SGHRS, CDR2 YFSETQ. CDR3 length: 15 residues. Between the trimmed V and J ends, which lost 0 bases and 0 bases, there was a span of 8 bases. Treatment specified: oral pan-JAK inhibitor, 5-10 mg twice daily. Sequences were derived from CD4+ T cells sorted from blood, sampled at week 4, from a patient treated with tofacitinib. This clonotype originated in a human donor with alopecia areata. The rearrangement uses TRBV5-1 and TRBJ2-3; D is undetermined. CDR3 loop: CASSLAMRSTDTQYF. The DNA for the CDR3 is TGCGCCAGCAGCTTGGCCATGCGCAGCACAGATACGCAGTATTTT.